Listed below are T cell receptor beta chains from one sample, sequenced in a study of CD4 T cells in relation to SARS-CoV-2 and coronaviruses. Sequenced by immunoSEQ multiplex PCR; TCRdb stores in-frame clones only, minus some. The sample lists more than 55,000 clones; 86% were seen once. The source material was memory CD4+ T cells from PBMCs. The receptors were gathered from a human donor in good health. Each CDR3 is given with its conserved first and last residue. A D gene is named only where the DNA matches it firmly. Not every row has a clone size; where given, it reads once, few, many or a size class.

TGCGCCAGCAGCTTGGGACTAGCGGGAGGACGCACAGATACGCAGTATTTT	CASSLGLAGGRTDTQYF	TRBD2	TRBV5-1	TRBJ2-3	NA
TGTGCCAGCTCACGAGACCCCGGGACAGCGGGGGGAAACACCATATATTTT	CASSRDPGTAGGNTIYF	TRBD1	TRBV18	TRBJ1-3	NA
TGCGCCAGCAGCCAAATACCCCGGGGACTAGCGGGAGGGCGGGGTTCGGCAGATACGCAGTATTTT	CASSQIPRGLAGGRGSADTQYF	TRBD2	TRBV5-1	TRBJ2-3	NA
TGCGCCAGCAGCTCCATCTGGGGGAGCAGCGACGAGCAGTACTTC	CASSSIWGSSDEQYF	NA	TRBV5-1	TRBJ2-7	NA
TGTGCCAGCATCCGGACAGGGAGAGCCTACAATGAGCAGTTCTTC	CASIRTGRAYNEQFF	TRBD1	TRBV2	TRBJ2-1	once
TGTGCCAGCACTCACCTTGGGACAGGGAACTACGAGCAGTACTTC	CASTHLGTGNYEQYF	TRBD1	TRBV27	TRBJ2-7	NA
TGTGCCAGCAGCTCAGGGACATCTGGAAACACCATATATTTT	CASSSGTSGNTIYF	NA	TRBV5-5	TRBJ1-3	once
TGTGCCAGCAGCTTACTCGGCGGAAGCTCCTACAATGAGCAGTTCTTC	CASSLLGGSSYNEQFF	NA	TRBV7-3	TRBJ2-1	few
TGCGCCAGCAGCCAAGCCAAACAGGGAAACTATGGCTACACCTTC	CASSQAKQGNYGYTF	NA	TRBV4-1	TRBJ1-2	NA
TGTGCCAGCAGTGAAGAGGGGAGCTCCTACAATGAGCAGTTCTTC	CASSEEGSSYNEQFF	NA	TRBV2	TRBJ2-1	NA
TGTGCCAGCAGCTTAGCGGCGAGCAATCAGCCCCAGCATTTT	CASSLAASNQPQHF	NA	TRBV7-2	TRBJ1-5	once
TGTGCCAGCAGCCCCAATATCCGGGCCTTATATGGCTACACCTTC	CASSPNIRALYGYTF	NA	TRBV6-5	TRBJ1-2	NA
TGTGCCAGCAGCTTCAGAATTGGAAACACAGATACGCAGTATTTT	CASSFRIGNTDTQYF	NA	TRBV5-4	TRBJ2-3	NA
TGTGCCAGCAGCAAAGGGCCAAGGACTAGCGGGAGATTGGGGAATGAGCAGTTCTTC	CASSKGPRTSGRLGNEQFF	NA	TRBV21-1	TRBJ2-1	NA
TGTGCCAGCAGCCCTCGGGAGACTAGCAGGTACAATGAGCAGTTCTTC	CASSPRETSRYNEQFF	TRBD2	TRBV6-2/TRBV6-3	TRBJ2-1	once
TGTGCCAGCAGCCAAGACGGACAGGGGGTAGATACGCAGTATTTT	CASSQDGQGVDTQYF	TRBD1	TRBV4-2	TRBJ2-3	NA
TGTGCCAGCAGCTTAGAAGTCGGAAAGCAAGAGACCCAGTACTTC	CASSLEVGKQETQYF	NA	TRBV11-2	TRBJ2-5	few
TGTGCCAGCAGCGTAGGGCTAGCGGGACCCGGGAGGGAGCTGTTTTTT	CASSVGLAGPGRELFF	TRBD2	TRBV9	TRBJ2-2	NA
TGTGCCAGCAGACAGGACGGTAGCAATCAGCCCCAGCATTTT	CASRQDGSNQPQHF	NA	TRBV2	TRBJ1-5	NA
TGTGCCAGCAGCTTGGGCCAGCTCTCTGGAAACACCATATATTTT	CASSLGQLSGNTIYF	NA	TRBV5-4	TRBJ1-3	NA
TGTGCCAGCAGCTTAGTTCGTCCTAGCGGGACCTACAATGAGCAGTTCTTC	CASSLVRPSGTYNEQFF	TRBD2	TRBV7-9	TRBJ2-1	NA
TGCGCCAGCAGCTTTGGACAGGGCTACCAAGAGACCCAGTACTTC	CASSFGQGYQETQYF	TRBD1	TRBV5-1	TRBJ2-5	NA
TGCGCCAGCAGCGCGGCCAGCGGGAGGTCGTATGAGCAGTTCTTC	CASSAASGRSYEQFF	TRBD2	TRBV5-1	TRBJ2-1	NA
TGTGCCAGCAGTCCATCCTACAACAATCAGCCCCAGCATTTT	CASSPSYNNQPQHF	NA	TRBV27	TRBJ1-5	NA
TGCAGTGCTAGTGCGGGGGAGTACGAGCAGTACTTC	CSASAGEYEQYF	TRBD2	TRBV20-1	TRBJ2-7	NA
TGCAGTGCTAGCGGGAGCTATGAGCAGTTCTTC	CSASGSYEQFF	NA	TRBV20-1	TRBJ2-1	NA
TGCGCCAGCAGTGGGACAGGGAAGGCCTACGAGCAGTACTTC	CASSGTGKAYEQYF	TRBD1	TRBV10-2	TRBJ2-7	NA
TGTGCCAGCAGCCATAGCGGGAGGACATACAATGAGCAGTTCTTC	CASSHSGRTYNEQFF	TRBD2	TRBV5-8	TRBJ2-1	NA
TGTGCCAGCAGCTTTTTCAGCGGGACAGGTCTCAACAATGAGCAGTTCTTC	CASSFFSGTGLNNEQFF	NA	TRBV5-6	TRBJ2-1	NA
TGTGCCAGCAGCCCAAAAAACTACGAGCAGTACTTC	CASSPKNYEQYF	NA	TRBV11-2	TRBJ2-7	NA
TGTGCCACCAGCAAAGAGGGCTATGGCTACACCTTC	CATSKEGYGYTF	NA	TRBV24-1	TRBJ1-2	NA
TGTGCCAGCAGCCACCCTGGTAGCGACGAGCAGTACTTC	CASSHPGSDEQYF	NA	TRBV11-2	TRBJ2-7	NA
TGTGCCTGCCCGACAGGTTACTCTGGAAACACCATATATTTT	CACPTGYSGNTIYF	NA	TRBV30	TRBJ1-3	few
TGTGCCAGCAGCGTCAGGGACTCGAGCTCCTACAATGAGCAGTTCTTC	CASSVRDSSSYNEQFF	NA	TRBV11-2	TRBJ2-1	NA
TGTGCCAGCAGCTTGATTCGGAACACTGAAGCTTTCTTT	CASSLIRNTEAFF	NA	TRBV7-8	TRBJ1-1	NA
TGTGCCAGCAGTGAAAGTTGGGGGTCAGAAGCTTTCTTT	CASSESWGSEAFF	NA	TRBV2	TRBJ1-1	NA
TGTGCCATCAGTGAATCTGAAGAACAGCCCCAGCATTTT	CAISESEEQPQHF	NA	TRBV10-3	TRBJ1-5	NA